This paragraph reports one TCR beta chain. This entry belongs to a study of blood T cell repertoires in COVID-19. Study in general: COVID-19 samples from acute and convalescent phases originated in the United States, Italy and Spain.

In the original analysis: Amplifying reference gene primers gave estimates of nucleated cell counts. TCRdb's table, derived via immunoSEQ multiplex PCR, lists solely in-frame clones and lacks some. V and J calls and clone size are as listed in that table; D and trimming were resolved from the DNA. Altogether about 180,000 clones are present, 89% being singletons, with the ten largest covering under 2%. V gave up 8 bases and J gave up 7 bases, with 20 bases separating them. Germline CDR1 is SEHNR and CDR2 is FQNEAQ (reference sequence). This CDR3 is 15 amino acids long. The receptor comes from a man between 18 and 35 years old who had recovered from COVID-19. The source material was peripheral blood. V is TRBV7-9 and J is TRBJ2-2, with D perhaps matching TRBD1 (8 bases). CDR3 DNA sequence: TGTGCCAGCGCCCAGGGGGCGGGGGCTGGCGGGGAGCTGTTTTTT. Translation gives CASAQGAGAGGELFF.